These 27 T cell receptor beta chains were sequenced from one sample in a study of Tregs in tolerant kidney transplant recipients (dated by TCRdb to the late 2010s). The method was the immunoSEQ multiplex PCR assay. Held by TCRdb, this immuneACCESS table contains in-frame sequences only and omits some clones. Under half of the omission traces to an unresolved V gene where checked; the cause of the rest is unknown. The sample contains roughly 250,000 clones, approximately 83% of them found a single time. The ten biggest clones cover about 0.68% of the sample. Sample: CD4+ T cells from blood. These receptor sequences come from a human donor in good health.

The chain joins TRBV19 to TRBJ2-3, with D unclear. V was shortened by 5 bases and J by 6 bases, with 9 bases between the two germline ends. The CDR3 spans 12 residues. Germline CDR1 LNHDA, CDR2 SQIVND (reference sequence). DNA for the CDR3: TGTGCCAGTAGTGCAGGACGGGATACGCAGTATTTT. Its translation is CASSAGRDTQYF.

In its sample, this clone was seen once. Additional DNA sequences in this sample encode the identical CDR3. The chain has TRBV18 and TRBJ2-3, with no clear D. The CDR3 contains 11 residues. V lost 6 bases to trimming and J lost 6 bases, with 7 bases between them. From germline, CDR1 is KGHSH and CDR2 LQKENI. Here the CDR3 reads CASSPGDTQYF. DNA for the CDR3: TGTGCCAGCTCCCCTGGGGATACGCAGTATTTT.

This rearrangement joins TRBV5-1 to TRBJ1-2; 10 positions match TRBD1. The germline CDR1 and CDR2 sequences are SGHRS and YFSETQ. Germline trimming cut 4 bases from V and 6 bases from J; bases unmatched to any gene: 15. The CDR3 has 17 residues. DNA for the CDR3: TGCGCCAGCAGCCGACCGGGACAGGGGCCCCAGGTCGATGGCTACACCTTC. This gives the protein CASSRPGQGPQVDGYTF.

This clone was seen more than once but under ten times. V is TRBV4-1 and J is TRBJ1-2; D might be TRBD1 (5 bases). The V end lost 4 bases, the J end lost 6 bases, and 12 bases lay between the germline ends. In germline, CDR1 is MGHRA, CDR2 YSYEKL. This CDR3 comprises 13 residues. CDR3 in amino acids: CASSPRGTDGYTF. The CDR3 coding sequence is TGCGCCAGCAGCCCAAGGGGTACCGATGGCTACACCTTC.

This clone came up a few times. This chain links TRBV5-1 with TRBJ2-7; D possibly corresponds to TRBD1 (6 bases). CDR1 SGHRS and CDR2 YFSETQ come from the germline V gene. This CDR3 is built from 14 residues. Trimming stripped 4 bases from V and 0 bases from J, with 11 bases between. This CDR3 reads CASSRRDNSYEQYF. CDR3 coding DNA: TGCGCCAGCAGCCGCCGGGACAACTCCTACGAGCAGTACTTC.

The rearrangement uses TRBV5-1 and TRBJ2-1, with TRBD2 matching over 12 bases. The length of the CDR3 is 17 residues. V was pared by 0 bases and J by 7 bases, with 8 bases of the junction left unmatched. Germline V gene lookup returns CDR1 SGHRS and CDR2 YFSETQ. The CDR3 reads CASSLGATSGSKNEQFF. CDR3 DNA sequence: TGCGCCAGCAGCTTGGGGGCGACTAGCGGGAGTAAGAATGAGCAGTTCTTC.

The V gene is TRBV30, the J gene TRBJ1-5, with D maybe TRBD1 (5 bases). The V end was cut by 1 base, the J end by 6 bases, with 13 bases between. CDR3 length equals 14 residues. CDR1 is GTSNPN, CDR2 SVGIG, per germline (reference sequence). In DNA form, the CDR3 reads TGTGCCTGGAGTGAAGTGGCAGGGAGTCAGCCCCAGCATTTT. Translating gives CAWSEVAGSQPQHF.

CDR3: CASSLGGAGANVLTF. The CDR3 DNA follows: TGCGCCAGCAGCTTGGGTGGGGCTGGGGCCAACGTCCTGACTTTC. V is TRBV5-1 and J is TRBJ2-6, with D uncertain. Trimming pared 0 bases from V and 2 bases from J, leaving 6 bases between. The CDR3 length is 15 residues. In germline, CDR1 is SGHRS, CDR2 YFSETQ. The variable domain in full, completed from reference TRBV5-1 and TRBJ2-6, reads KAGVTQTPRYLIKTRGQQVTLSCSPISGHRSVSWYQQTPGQGLQFLFEYFSETQRNKGNFPGRFSGRQFSNSRSEMNVSTLELGDSALYLCASSLGGAGANVLTFGAGSRLTVL.

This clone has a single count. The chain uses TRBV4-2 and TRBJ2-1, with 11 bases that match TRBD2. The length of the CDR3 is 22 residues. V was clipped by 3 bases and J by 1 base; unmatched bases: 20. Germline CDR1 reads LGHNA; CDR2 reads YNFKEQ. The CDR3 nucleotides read TGTGCCAGCAGCCATGGGGGAGGGGAAACTAGCGGGAGAAGAAAATCCTACAATGAGCAGTTCTTC. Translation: CASSHGGGETSGRRKSYNEQFF.

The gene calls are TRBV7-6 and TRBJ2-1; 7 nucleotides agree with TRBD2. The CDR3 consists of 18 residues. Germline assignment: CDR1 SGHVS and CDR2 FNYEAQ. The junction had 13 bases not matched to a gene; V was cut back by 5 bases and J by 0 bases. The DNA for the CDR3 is TGTGCCAGCAGCCAACGTCCACCGGGAGGCCTCTCCTACAATGAGCAGTTCTTC. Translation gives CASSQRPPGGLSYNEQFF. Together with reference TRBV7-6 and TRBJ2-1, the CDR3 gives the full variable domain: GAGVSQSPRYKVTKRGQDVALRCDPISGHVSLYWYRQALGQGPEFLTYFNYEAQQDKSGLPNDRFSAERPEGSISTLTIQRTEQRDSAMYRCASSQRPPGGLSYNEQFFGPGTRLTVL.

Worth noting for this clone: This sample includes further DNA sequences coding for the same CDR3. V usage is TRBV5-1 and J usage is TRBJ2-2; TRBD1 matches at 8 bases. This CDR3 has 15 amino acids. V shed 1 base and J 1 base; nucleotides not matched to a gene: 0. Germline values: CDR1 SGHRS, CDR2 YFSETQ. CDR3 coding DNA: TGCGCCAGCAGCTTGACAGGGGGGAACACCGGGGAGCTGTTTTTT. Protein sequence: CASSLTGGNTGELFF.

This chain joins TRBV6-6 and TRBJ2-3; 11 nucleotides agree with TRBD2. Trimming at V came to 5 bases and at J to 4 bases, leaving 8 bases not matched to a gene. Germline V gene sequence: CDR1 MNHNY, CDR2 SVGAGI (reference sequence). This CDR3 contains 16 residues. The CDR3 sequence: CASSHRTSGSPDTQYF. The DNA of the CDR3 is TGTGCCAGCAGTCACCGAACTAGCGGGAGCCCAGATACGCAGTATTTT.

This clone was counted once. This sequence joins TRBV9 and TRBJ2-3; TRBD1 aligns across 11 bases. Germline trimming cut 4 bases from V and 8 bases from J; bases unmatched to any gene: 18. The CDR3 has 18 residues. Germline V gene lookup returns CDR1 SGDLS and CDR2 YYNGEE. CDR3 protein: CASSFAPPGQGGAGTQYF. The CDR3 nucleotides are TGTGCCAGCAGCTTTGCCCCCCCGGGACAGGGGGGAGCGGGTACGCAGTATTTT.

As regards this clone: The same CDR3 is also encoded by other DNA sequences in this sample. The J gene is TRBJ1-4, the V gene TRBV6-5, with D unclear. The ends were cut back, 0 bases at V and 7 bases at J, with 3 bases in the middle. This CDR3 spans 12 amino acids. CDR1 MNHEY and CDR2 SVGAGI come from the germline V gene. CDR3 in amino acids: CASSYSGEKLFF. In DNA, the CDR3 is TGTGCCAGCAGTTACTCAGGTGAAAAACTGTTTTTT.

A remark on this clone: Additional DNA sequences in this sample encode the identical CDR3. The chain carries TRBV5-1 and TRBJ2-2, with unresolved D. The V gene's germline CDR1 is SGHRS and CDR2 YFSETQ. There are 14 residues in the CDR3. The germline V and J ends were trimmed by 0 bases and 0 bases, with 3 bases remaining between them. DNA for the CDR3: TGCGCCAGCAGCTTGGACCCGAACACCGGGGAGCTGTTTTTT. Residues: CASSLDPNTGELFF.

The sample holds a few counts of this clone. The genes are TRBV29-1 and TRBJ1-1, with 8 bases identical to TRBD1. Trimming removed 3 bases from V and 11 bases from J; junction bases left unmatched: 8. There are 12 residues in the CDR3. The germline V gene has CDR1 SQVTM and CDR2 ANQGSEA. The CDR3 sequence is CSVEGTGGWAFF. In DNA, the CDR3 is TGCAGCGTTGAGGGGACAGGCGGTTGGGCTTTCTTT.

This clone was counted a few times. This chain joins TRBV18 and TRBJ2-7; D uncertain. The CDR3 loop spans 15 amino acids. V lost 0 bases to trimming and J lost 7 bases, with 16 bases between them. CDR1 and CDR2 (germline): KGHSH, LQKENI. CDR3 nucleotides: TGTGCCAGCTCACCACCGGAAGGTGGAGTGAGGGAGCAGTACTTC. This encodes CASSPPEGGVREQYF.

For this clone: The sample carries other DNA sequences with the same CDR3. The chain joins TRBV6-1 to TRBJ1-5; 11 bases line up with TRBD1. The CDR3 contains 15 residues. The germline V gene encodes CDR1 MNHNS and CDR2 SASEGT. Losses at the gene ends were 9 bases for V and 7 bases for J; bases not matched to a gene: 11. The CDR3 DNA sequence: TGTGCCAGTGGACAGGGGGCCTTCCGGGGGCAGCCCCAGCATTTT. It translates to CASGQGAFRGQPQHF.

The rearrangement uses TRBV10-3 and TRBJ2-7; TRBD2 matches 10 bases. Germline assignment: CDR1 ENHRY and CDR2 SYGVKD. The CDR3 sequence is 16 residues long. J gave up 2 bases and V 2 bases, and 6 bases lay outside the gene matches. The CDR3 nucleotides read TGTGCCATCAGTGAGACCCCTAGCGGGAGAACCTACGAGCAGTACTTC. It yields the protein CAISETPSGRTYEQYF.

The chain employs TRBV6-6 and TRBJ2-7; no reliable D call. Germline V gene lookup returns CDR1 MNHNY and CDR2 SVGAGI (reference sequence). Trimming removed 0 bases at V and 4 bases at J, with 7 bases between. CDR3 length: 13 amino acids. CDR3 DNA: TGTGCCAGCAGTTACTCGATCCGGTACGAGCAGTACTTC. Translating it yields CASSYSIRYEQYF.

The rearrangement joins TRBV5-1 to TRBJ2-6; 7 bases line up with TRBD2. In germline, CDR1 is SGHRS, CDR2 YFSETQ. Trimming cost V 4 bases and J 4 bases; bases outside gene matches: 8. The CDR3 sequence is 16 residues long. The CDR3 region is CASSPSPAGGANVLTF. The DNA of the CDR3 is TGCGCCAGCAGCCCCTCCCCAGCGGGAGGGGCCAACGTCCTGACTTTC.

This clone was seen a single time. The CDR3 region has the DNA TGTGCCAGTAGTTCAAGACAGGTCAATCAGCCCCAGCATTTT. Translated: CASSSRQVNQPQHF. V and J are TRBV19 and TRBJ1-5; D is possibly TRBD1 (6 bases). This CDR3 region has 14 residues. Per the germline V gene, CDR1 is LNHDA and CDR2 is SQIVND (reference sequence). Trimming left V 5 bases short and J 3 bases short, with 11 bases between.

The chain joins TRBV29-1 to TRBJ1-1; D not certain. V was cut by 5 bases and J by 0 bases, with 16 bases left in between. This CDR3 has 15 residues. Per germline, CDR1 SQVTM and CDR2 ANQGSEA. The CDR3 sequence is CSVRARDGMNTEAFF. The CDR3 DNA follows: TGCAGCGTTCGCGCAAGAGACGGGATGAACACTGAAGCTTTCTTT.

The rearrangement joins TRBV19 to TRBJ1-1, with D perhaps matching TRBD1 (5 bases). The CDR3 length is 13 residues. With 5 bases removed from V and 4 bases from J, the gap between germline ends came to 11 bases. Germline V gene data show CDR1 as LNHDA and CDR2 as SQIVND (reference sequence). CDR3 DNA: TGTGCCAGTAGTTACCAGGGCGCCACTGAAGCTTTCTTT. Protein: CASSYQGATEAFF.

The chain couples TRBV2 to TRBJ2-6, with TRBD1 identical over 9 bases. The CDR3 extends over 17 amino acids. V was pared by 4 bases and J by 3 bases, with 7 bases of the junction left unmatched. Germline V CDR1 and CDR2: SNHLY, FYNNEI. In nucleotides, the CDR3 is TGTGCCAGCAGTGCACAGGGGGCGCGGCATGGGGCCAACGTCCTGACTTTC. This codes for CASSAQGARHGANVLTF.

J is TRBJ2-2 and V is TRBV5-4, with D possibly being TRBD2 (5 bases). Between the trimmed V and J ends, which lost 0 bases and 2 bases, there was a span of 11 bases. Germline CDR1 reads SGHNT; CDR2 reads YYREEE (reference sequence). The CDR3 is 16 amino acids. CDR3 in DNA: TGTGCCAGCAGCTTGGCGGGGTCGGTAAACACCGGGGAGCTGTTTTTT. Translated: CASSLAGSVNTGELFF.

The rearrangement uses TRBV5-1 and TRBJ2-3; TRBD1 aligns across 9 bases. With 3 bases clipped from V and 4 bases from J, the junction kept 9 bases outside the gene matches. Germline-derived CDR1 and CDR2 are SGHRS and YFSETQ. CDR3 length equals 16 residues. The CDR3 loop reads CASSSRQGDGADTQYF. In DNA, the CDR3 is TGCGCCAGCAGCTCCCGACAGGGGGATGGGGCAGATACGCAGTATTTT.